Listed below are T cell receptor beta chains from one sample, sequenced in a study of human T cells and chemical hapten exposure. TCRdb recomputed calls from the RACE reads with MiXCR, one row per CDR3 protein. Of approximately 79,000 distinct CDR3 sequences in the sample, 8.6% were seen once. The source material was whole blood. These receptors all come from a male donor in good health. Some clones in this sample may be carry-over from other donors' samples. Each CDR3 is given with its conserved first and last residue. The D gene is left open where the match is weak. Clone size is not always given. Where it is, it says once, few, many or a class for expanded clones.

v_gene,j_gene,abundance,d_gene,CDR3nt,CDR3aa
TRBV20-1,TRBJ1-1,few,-,TGCAGTGCTAGAGGACGAAGCACTGAAGCTTTCTTT,CSARGRSTEAFF
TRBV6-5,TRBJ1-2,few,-,TGTGCCAGCAGTTACGTGCCAACAGGCAGTAACTATGGCTACACCTTC,CASSYVPTGSNYGYTF
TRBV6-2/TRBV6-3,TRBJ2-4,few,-,TGTGCCAGCAGTTACAAACTAGAGGGCACCGACATTCAGTACTTC,CASSYKLEGTDIQYF
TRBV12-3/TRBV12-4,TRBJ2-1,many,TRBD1,TGTGCCAGCAGTCGGACAGGGAATGAGCAGTTCTTC,CASSRTGNEQFF
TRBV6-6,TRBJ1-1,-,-,TGTGCCAGCAGTTACCGTACGGAGAACACTGAAGCTTTCTTT,CASSYRTENTEAFF
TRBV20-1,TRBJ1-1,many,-,TGCAGTGCCGGCTCGAGGGCGGTCACTGAAGCTTTCTTT,CSAGSRAVTEAFF
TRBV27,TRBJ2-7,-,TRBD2,TGTGCCAGCAGTTTTAGCGGGGGCCTCTACGAGCAGTACTTC,CASSFSGGLYEQYF
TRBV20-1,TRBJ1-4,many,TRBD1,TGCAGTGCAATTGGACAGGGTGGGGAAAAACTGTTTTTT,CSAIGQGGEKLFF
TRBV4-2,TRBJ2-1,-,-,TGTGCCAGCAGCCACCGGGATCCCAGGTTTTTAGTTAATTCGTACAATGAGCAGTTCTTC,CASSHRDPRFLVNSYNEQFF
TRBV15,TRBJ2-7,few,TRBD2,TGTGCCACCAGCAGAGCCCCAGCGGGGACGGACTACGAGCAGTACTTC,CATSRAPAGTDYEQYF
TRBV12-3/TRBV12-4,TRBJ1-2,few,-,TGTGCCAGCCGTGGAGACAACTATGGCTACACCTTC,CASRGDNYGYTF
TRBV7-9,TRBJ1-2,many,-,TGTGCCAGCAGCGAGTTATCTAACTATGGCTACACCTTC,CASSELSNYGYTF
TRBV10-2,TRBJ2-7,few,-,TGCGCCAGCACCGGGCAGGGAAAATTGCACGAGCAGTACTTC,CASTGQGKLHEQYF
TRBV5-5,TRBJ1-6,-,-,TGTGCCAGCAGCTTATGGCAGGTCAACAATTCACCCCTCCACTTT,CASSLWQVNNSPLHF
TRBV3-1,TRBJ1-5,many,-,TGTGCCAGCAGCCAAGTAATCGGTCAGCCCCAGCATTTT,CASSQVIGQPQHF
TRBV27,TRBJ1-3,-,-,TGTGCCAGCAGTTTCAACTTCAAAGCAGGAAACACCATATATTTT,CASSFNFKAGNTIYF
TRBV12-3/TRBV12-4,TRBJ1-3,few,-,TGTGGGTTTTCCGATGGGAGGGGTCTAGTTGGAAACACCATATATTTT,CGFSDGRGLVGNTIYF
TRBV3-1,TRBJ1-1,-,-,TGTGCCAGCAGCCAGGCCCTTGACAACACTGAAGCTTTCTTT,CASSQALDNTEAFF
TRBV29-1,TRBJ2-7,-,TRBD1,TGCAGCGTTGTAGGACAGGGGGTGTACGAGCAGTACTTC,CSVVGQGVYEQYF
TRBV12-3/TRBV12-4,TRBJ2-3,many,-,TGTGCCAGCAGTTTCCGAGGGTTGGATACGCAGTATTTT,CASSFRGLDTQYF
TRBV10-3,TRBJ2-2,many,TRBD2,TGTGCCATCAGTGAGTCTTTAGCGGGAGTGACCGGGGAGCTGTTTTTT,CAISESLAGVTGELFF
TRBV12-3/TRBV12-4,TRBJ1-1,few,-,TGTGCCAGCAGTTCTTCAATTGCAGAAGCTTTCTTT,CASSSSIAEAFF
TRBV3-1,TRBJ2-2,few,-,TGTGCCAGCAGCCGACTGGGCGGAACCAACACCGGGGAGCTGTTTTTT,CASSRLGGTNTGELFF
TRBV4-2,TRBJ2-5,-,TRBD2,TGTGCCAGCAGCCAAGGGTCTAGCGGGGCTCCGACCCAGTACTTC,CASSQGSSGAPTQYF
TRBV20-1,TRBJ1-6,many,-,TGCAGTGCTGGTAGAAATTCACCCCTCCACTTT,CSAGRNSPLHF
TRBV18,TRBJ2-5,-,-,TGTGCCAGCCACGACAGGCACCAAGAGACCCAGTACTTC,CASHDRHQETQYF
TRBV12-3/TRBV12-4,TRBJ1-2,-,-,TGTGCCAGCACCCAAAGCCAGGCTGGCTACACCTTC,CASTQSQAGYTF
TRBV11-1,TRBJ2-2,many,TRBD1,TGTGCCAGCACCACTGACAGGGGCGGCAAGGCCGGGGAGCTGTTTTTT,CASTTDRGGKAGELFF
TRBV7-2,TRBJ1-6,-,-,TGTGCCAGCAGCTCTGCAGGGTTCAGTTCACCCCTCCACTTT,CASSSAGFSSPLHF
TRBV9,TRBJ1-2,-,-,TGTGCCAGCAGCGTAGAAGTATGGCAGAAAGGCGATGGCTACACCTTC,CASSVEVWQKGDGYTF
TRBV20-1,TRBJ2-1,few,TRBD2,TGCAGTGCTAGAGATGGGACTAGCGGCGTTAATGAGCAGTTCTTC,CSARDGTSGVNEQFF
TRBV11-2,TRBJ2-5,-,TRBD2,TGTGCCAGCAGCCCTCCGGGACTAGGCCCGGGGACCCAGTACTTC,CASSPPGLGPGTQYF
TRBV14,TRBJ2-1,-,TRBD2,TGTGCCAGCAGCCATGGGCTAGCGGGAGGAAATGAGCAGTTCTTC,CASSHGLAGGNEQFF
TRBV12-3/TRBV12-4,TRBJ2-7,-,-,TGTGCCAGCAGTATCGATAGGGAAGCGTACGAGCAGTACTTC,CASSIDREAYEQYF
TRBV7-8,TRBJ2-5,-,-,TGTGCCAGCAGCTTAGTAGGGGGGGCAGGGTGGCAAGAGACCCAGTACTTC,CASSLVGGAGWQETQYF
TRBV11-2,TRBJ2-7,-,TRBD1,TGTGCCAGCAGCTCAACCAGGGGGCGAGTCTACGAGCAGTACTTC,CASSSTRGRVYEQYF
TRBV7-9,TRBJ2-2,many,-,TGTGCCAGCAGCTTCTTGAACACCGGGGAGCTGTTTTTT,CASSFLNTGELFF
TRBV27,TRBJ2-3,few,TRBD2,TGTGCCAGCAGTTTATCGGTCGCGGGGGGCCGGGAGGCAGATACGCAGTATTTT,CASSLSVAGGREADTQYF
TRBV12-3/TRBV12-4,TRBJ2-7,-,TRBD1,TGTGCCAGCAGTTGGGGGACAGATTCCTACGAGCAGTACTTC,CASSWGTDSYEQYF
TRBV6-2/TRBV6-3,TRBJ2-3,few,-,TGTGCCAGCAGGCGGACAGTCACAGATACGCAGTATTTT,CASRRTVTDTQYF
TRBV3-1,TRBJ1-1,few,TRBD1,TGTGCCAGCAGCCAATGGGCCGAACAGGGGAGTGAAGCTTTCTTT,CASSQWAEQGSEAFF
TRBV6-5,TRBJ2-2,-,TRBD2,TGTGCCAGCAGTTATATTAGCGGGAGGGGTACCGGGGAGCTGTTTTTT,CASSYISGRGTGELFF
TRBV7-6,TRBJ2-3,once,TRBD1,TGTGCCAGCAGCTTAGCCGACAGGGAGAATCCAGATACGCAGTATTTT,CASSLADRENPDTQYF
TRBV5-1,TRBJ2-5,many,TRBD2,TGCGCCAGCAGCCCGGTGAGCGGGATGGGGATTGAGACCCAGTACTTC,CASSPVSGMGIETQYF
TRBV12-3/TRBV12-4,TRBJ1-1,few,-,TGTGCCAGCAGTACATTCAAAGCTTTCTTT,CASSTFKAFF
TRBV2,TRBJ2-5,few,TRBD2,TGTGCCAGCAGTGAAGTAACTAGCGGGGTGAAGACCCAGTACTTC,CASSEVTSGVKTQYF
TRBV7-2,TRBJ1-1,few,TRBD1,TGTGCCAGCAGCTTACAGGGGGGGCGGACTGAAGCTTTCTTT,CASSLQGGRTEAFF
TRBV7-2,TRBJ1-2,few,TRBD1,TGTGCCAGCAGCATTGACAGGGCCTATGGCTACACCTTC,CASSIDRAYGYTF
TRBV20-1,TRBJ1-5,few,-,TGCAGTGCCTACGACGGAGTCAAGCCCCAGCATTTT,CSAYDGVKPQHF
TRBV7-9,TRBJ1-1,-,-,TGTGCCAGCAGCTTAGACGGCGGGTTTGCTTTCTTT,CASSLDGGFAFF